This T cell receptor beta chain came from a study of cytomegalovirus exposure and HLA in healthy donors. The study's findings and limits: Reportedly, cytomegalovirus status was diagnosed with high sensitivity and specificity.

Of note for this clone: The antigen is unknown.

Using immunoSEQ multiplex PCR, the repertoire was profiled, and TCRdb retains in-frame clones only, with some absent. The sample carries over 110,000 clones, almost 85% recorded once. The CDR3 runs to 14 residues. The ends were cut back, 5 bases at V and 4 bases at J, with 14 bases in the middle. Germline CDR1 SEHNR, CDR2 FQNEAQ (reference sequence). The sequence came from a woman in her 30s in good health and CMV-seronegative. The sequenced material came from PBMCs. The chain couples TRBV7-9 to TRBJ1-1, with a weak D call TRBD1 (6 bases). The CDR3 loop is CASSTDSGSTEAFF. The CDR3 DNA follows: TGTGCCAGCAGCACGGACAGTGGGAGCACTGAAGCTTTCTTT.